This TCR beta chain was retrieved from a study of blood T cell repertoires in COVID-19. As concerns this clone: Compared with germline, one end of the junction differs, possibly owing to a read error.

Method: immunoSEQ multiplex PCR; TCRdb's copy keeps in-frame clones and lacks some. The data contain about 89,000 clones, 78% of them singletons. CDR1 MNHNY and CDR2 SVGAGI come from the germline V gene (reference sequence). The CDR3 loop spans 13 amino acids. The sample consisted of peripheral blood. The receptor comes from a man aged 65 to 79 with COVID-19, enrolled during active disease. The chain is built from TRBV6-6 and TRBJ2-1; D unclear. Written as DNA, the CDR3 is TGTGCCAGCGGTTATGGGCCTTACAATGAGCAGTTCTTC. Protein sequence: CASGYGPYNEQFF.